Listed here are 20 T cell receptor beta chains from one sample, sequenced in a study of cytomegalovirus exposure and HLA in healthy donors. Both 60 Vbeta primers and 13 Jbeta primers went into the PCR. Clones were read by immunoSEQ multiplex PCR, and TCRdb kept only the in-frame ones, dropping some. The repertoire includes 180,000 or so clones, approximately 80% of them detected once, and approximately 0.8% sits in the top ten. Sequencing was carried out using PBMCs. Receptors were obtained from a woman between 18 and 29 years old in good health and CMV-seronegative.

The chain joins TRBV7-9 to TRBJ2-7; 8 bases map to TRBD1. This CDR3 is built from 13 residues. CDR1 SEHNR and CDR2 FQNEAQ come from the germline V gene (reference sequence). The trim removed 5 bases at V and 1 base at J, leaving 1 base unmatched. As DNA, the CDR3 is TGTGCCAGCAGCGGACAGGGATCCTACGAGCAGTACTTC. It is translated as CASSGQGSYEQYF.

The chain employs TRBV28 and TRBJ1-2; the D is unclear. This CDR3 spans 15 amino acids. The V end was cut by 3 bases, the J end by 4 bases, with 15 bases between. CDR1 is MDHEN and CDR2 is SYDVKM in the germline V gene. The CDR3 loop reads CASSLADTATYGYTF. DNA of the CDR3: TGTGCCAGCAGTTTGGCAGACACCGCAACCTATGGCTACACCTTC.

This rearrangement joins TRBV10-2 to TRBJ2-5; 9 nucleotides agree with TRBD2. Germline trimming cut 2 bases from V and 4 bases from J; bases unmatched to any gene: 11. Germline CDR1 is WSHSY and CDR2 is SAAADI. The CDR3 runs 17 residues. CDR3 coding DNA: TGCGCCAGCAGTGAGCTTGGTAGCGGGAGCGCGAGAGAGACCCAGTACTTC. This codes for CASSELGSGSARETQYF.

This clone was counted once. One end of the junction is discordant with germline, which a read error may explain. The V and J genes are TRBV7-9 and TRBJ2-3; weak D call: TRBD2 (6 bases). This CDR3 is 17 amino acids long. Looked up from germline, CDR1 is SEHNR and CDR2 is FQNEAQ (reference sequence). Here the CDR3 DNA reads TGTTCCAGCAGCGGTAGTCAAACGGGAGCCAGCACAGATACGCAGTATTTT. Amino acids: CSSSGSQTGASTDTQYF.

The CDR3: CASSPTTGNTEAFF. CDR3 coding DNA: TGTGCCAGCTCACCTACCACAGGGAACACTGAAGCTTTCTTT. V is TRBV18 and J is TRBJ1-1; a possible D gene is TRBD1 (5 bases). The CDR3 spans 14 residues. Trimming removed 3 bases at V and 1 base at J, with 9 bases between. CDR1 is KGHSH and CDR2 is LQKENI in the germline V gene.

Here the CDR3 reads CATSRDRQGSYGANVLTF. The DNA of the CDR3 is TGTGCCACCAGCAGAGACAGACAGGGATCTTATGGGGCCAACGTCCTGACTTTC. The chain employs TRBV15 and TRBJ2-6; 7 bases align to TRBD1. Trimming at V came to 0 bases and at J to 3 bases, leaving 8 bases not matched to a gene. The length of the CDR3 is 18 residues. Germline V lookup: CDR1 LNHNV, CDR2 YYDKDF (reference sequence).

The V call is TRBV27, the J call TRBJ2-3; D is perhaps TRBD2 (5 bases). In germline, CDR1 is MNHEY, CDR2 SMNVEV (reference sequence). The CDR3 has 13 residues. The germline V and J ends were trimmed by 6 bases and 5 bases, with 12 bases remaining between them. CDR3 sequence (DNA): TGTGCCAGCAGGGTCGGGAAGGGAGATACGCAGTATTTT. This sequence encodes CASRVGKGDTQYF.

This sequence joins TRBV7-9 and TRBJ2-7, with TRBD1 identical over 7 bases. CDR3 length equals 16 residues. Unmatched junction bases numbered 9, after V lost 4 bases and J lost 0 bases. Germline-derived CDR1 and CDR2 are SEHNR and FQNEAQ (reference sequence). The CDR3 sequence: CASSSFSGTVSYEQYF. As DNA, the CDR3 is TGTGCCAGCAGCTCCTTTTCCGGGACAGTCTCCTACGAGCAGTACTTC.

The V call is TRBV11-3, the J call TRBJ2-1; no firm D call. The V gene's germline CDR1 is SGHNT and CDR2 YENEEA. The CDR3 sequence is 17 residues long. V was trimmed by 3 bases and J by 6 bases, leaving 21 bases between them. The CDR3 loop reads CASSFGLETYGFNEQFF. The DNA of the CDR3 is TGTGCCAGCAGCTTCGGTCTCGAGACATACGGTTTCAATGAGCAGTTCTTC. Using reference TRBV11-3 and TRBJ2-1 for the parts outside the CDR3, the full variable domain is EAGVVQSPRYKIIEKKQPVAFWCNPISGHNTLYWYLQNLGQGPELLIRYENEEAVDDSQLPKDRFSAERLKGVDSTLKIQPAELGDSAVYLCASSFGLETYGFNEQFFGPGTRLTVL.

The rearrangement joins TRBV28 to TRBJ1-1, with D perhaps matching TRBD1 (6 bases). Looked up from germline, CDR1 is MDHEN and CDR2 is SYDVKM. V was clipped by 6 bases and J by 0 bases, with 11 bases between them. The CDR3 has 14 amino acids. CDR3 loop: CASRSDSLNTEAFF. The CDR3 DNA reads as TGTGCCAGCAGATCGGACAGTTTGAACACTGAAGCTTTCTTT.

The chain uses TRBV7-9 and TRBJ2-2, with 8 bases aligning to TRBD1. Germline loops: CDR1 SEHNR, CDR2 FQNEAQ (reference sequence). After removal of 5 bases from V and 8 bases from J, the junction contained 13 bases not matched to a gene. This CDR3 spans 16 amino acids. The CDR3 nucleotides read TGTGCCAGCAGCCCAGGGGGCTTAAGAACACCGGGGGAGCTGTTTTTT. Encoded protein: CASSPGGLRTPGELFF.

The chain joins TRBV11-2 to TRBJ2-6, with 7 bases that match TRBD2. The J segment lost 3 bases and the V segment lost 2 bases, leaving 4 bases of the junction unmatched. This CDR3 is built from 16 residues. Germline V CDR1 and CDR2: SGHAT, FQNNGV. The DNA for the CDR3 is TGTGCCAGCAGCTTATCGGGGGGACTTGGGGCCAACGTCCTGACTTTC. Encoded protein: CASSLSGGLGANVLTF.

The gene calls are TRBV19 and TRBJ1-5, with 8 bases fitting TRBD1. The V gene end was trimmed by 3 bases and the J gene end by 6 bases; junction bases not matched to a gene: 7. The V gene's germline CDR1 is LNHDA and CDR2 SQIVND (reference sequence). The CDR3 contains 15 residues. The CDR3 nucleotides are TGTGCCAGTAGTATTTCATCAGGGGGCGGTCAGCCCCAGCATTTT. This codes for CASSISSGGGQPQHF.

The V call is TRBV15, the J call TRBJ2-1; 11 bases match TRBD2. CDR1 LNHNV and CDR2 YYDKDF come from the germline V gene (reference sequence). The CDR3 sequence is 15 residues long. The trim removed 6 bases at V and 8 bases at J, leaving 9 bases unmatched. The CDR3 region has the DNA TGTGCCACCAGAAAGAGACTAGCGGGATCTGATGAGCAGTTCTTC. Protein: CATRKRLAGSDEQFF.

This clone has just a few counts. The J gene is TRBJ1-4, the V gene TRBV4-1; a weak D match, TRBD1 (5 bases). CDR3 length: 15 residues. Per germline, CDR1 MGHRA and CDR2 YSYEKL. Trimming stripped 0 bases from V and 16 bases from J, with 21 bases between. The CDR3 DNA follows: TGCGCCAGCAGCCAAGAGGGGGGAGGCACGTGGAGTCCGTTTTTT. It is translated as CASSQEGGGTWSPFF.

The V gene is TRBV5-5, the J gene TRBJ2-1, with TRBD1 identical over 10 bases. Trimming at V came to 7 bases and at J to 4 bases, leaving 2 bases not matched to a gene. Germline values: CDR1 SGHKS, CDR2 YYEKEE (reference sequence). This CDR3 contains 13 residues. The CDR3 sequence is CASRDRGYNEQFF. In nucleotides, the CDR3 is TGTGCCAGCCGGGACAGGGGATACAATGAGCAGTTCTTC.

This clone showed up just once. The chain uses TRBV15 and TRBJ1-5, with TRBD1 matching over 8 bases. This CDR3 has 14 residues. Germline assignment: CDR1 LNHNV and CDR2 YYDKDF (reference sequence). After removal of 8 bases from V and 3 bases from J, the junction contained 6 bases not matched to a gene. The CDR3 nucleotides read TGTGCCACCGTAGAGGACAGGGTCAATCAGCCCCAGCATTTT. It yields the protein CATVEDRVNQPQHF.

The V gene is TRBV6-5, the J gene TRBJ2-5; TRBD2 matches 8 bases. Looked up from germline, CDR1 is MNHEY and CDR2 is SVGAGI. V gave up 6 bases and J gave up 6 bases; unmatched junction bases: 9. CDR3 size: 14 residues. The DNA for the CDR3 is TGTGCCAGCAGCAAGGCGGGGGGCGCAAAGACCCAGTACTTC. Translated: CASSKAGGAKTQYF.

This chain uses TRBV28 with TRBJ2-7; D perhaps matches TRBD1 (5 bases). In germline, CDR1 is MDHEN, CDR2 SYDVKM. With 10 bases removed from V and 5 bases from J, the gap between germline ends came to 18 bases. The CDR3 extends over 13 amino acids. The CDR3 protein is CATQPARVHEQYF. The CDR3 nucleotides are TGTGCCACCCAGCCCGCCAGGGTGCACGAGCAGTACTTC.

V and J are TRBV4-1 and TRBJ2-1; 7 positions match TRBD1. The V gene's germline CDR1 is MGHRA and CDR2 YSYEKL. The V segment lost 0 bases and the J segment 4 bases; nucleotides outside the gene matches: 3. The CDR3 is made up of 15 amino acids. The CDR3 coding sequence is TGCGCCAGCAGCCAAGAGACAGGGACATACAATGAGCAGTTCTTC. It encodes CASSQETGTYNEQFF.